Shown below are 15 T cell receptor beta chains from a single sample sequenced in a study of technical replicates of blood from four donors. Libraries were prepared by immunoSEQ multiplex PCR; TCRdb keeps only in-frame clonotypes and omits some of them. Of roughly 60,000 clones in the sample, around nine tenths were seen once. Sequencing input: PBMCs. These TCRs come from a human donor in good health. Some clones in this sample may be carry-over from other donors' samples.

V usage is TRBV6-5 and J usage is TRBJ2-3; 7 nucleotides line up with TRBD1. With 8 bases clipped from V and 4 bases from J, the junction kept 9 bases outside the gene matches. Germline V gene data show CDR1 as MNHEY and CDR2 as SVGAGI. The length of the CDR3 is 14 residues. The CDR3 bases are TGTGCCAGCGGGACAGACACATACGCAGATACGCAGTATTTT. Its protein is CASGTDTYADTQYF.

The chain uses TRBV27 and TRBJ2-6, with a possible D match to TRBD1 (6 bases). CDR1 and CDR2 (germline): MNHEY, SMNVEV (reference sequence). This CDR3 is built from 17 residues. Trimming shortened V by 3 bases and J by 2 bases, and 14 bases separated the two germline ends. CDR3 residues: CASSLDSQGTGANVLTF. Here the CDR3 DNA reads TGTGCCAGCAGTTTGGACAGTCAGGGTACTGGGGCCAACGTCCTGACTTTC.

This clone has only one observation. CDR3 sequence reads: CASSQDLGLVVYEQYF. CDR3 nucleotide sequence: TGCGCCAGCAGCCAAGACCTTGGACTAGTAGTCTACGAGCAGTACTTC. V is TRBV4-3 and J is TRBJ2-7; TRBD2 aligns across 7 bases. Germline-derived CDR1 and CDR2 are LGHNA and YSLEER. J was trimmed by 3 bases and V by 0 bases; bases with no gene match: 8. CDR3 length: 16 residues.

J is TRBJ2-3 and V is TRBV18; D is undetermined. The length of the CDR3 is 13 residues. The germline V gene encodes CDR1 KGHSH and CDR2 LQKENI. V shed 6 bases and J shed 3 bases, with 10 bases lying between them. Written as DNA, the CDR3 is TGTGCCAGCTCCCCCCTCAGGACAGATACGCAGTATTTT. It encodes CASSPLRTDTQYF.

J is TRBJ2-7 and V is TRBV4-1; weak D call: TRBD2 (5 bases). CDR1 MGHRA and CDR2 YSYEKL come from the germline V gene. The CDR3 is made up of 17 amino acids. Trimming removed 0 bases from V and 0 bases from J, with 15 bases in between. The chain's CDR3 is CASSQESSGSSSYEQYF. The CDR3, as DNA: TGCGCCAGCAGCCAAGAATCGTCGGGGTCAAGCTCCTACGAGCAGTACTTC.

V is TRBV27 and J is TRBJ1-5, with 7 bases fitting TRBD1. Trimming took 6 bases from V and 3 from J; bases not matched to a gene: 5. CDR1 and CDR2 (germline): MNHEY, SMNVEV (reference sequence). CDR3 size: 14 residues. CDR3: CASRSGGPNQPQHF. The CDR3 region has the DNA TGTGCCAGCAGATCAGGGGGTCCCAATCAGCCCCAGCATTTT.

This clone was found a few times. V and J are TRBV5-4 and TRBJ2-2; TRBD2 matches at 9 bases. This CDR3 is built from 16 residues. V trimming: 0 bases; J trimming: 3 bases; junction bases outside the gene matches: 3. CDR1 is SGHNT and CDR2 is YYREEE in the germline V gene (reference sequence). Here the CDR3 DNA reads TGTGCCAGCAGCTTGGCGCAGCGGGGGGACACCGGGGAGCTGTTTTTT. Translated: CASSLAQRGDTGELFF.

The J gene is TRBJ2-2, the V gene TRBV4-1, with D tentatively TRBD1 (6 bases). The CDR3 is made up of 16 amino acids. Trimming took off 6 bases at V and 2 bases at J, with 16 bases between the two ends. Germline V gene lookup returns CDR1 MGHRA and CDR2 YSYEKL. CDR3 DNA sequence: TGCGCCAGCAGAATCGGATGGGGACATAACACCGGGGAGCTGTTTTTT. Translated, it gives CASRIGWGHNTGELFF.

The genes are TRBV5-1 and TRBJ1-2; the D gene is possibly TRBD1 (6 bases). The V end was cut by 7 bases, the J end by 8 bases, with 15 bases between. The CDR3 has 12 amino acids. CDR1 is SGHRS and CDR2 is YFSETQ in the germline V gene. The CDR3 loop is CASGESTGGYTF. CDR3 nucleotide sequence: TGCGCCAGCGGAGAGTCGACAGGAGGCTACACCTTC.

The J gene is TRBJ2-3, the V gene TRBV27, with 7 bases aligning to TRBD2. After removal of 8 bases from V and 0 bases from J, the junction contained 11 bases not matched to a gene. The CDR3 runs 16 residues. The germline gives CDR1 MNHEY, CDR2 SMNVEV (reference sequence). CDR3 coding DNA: TGTGCCAGCCGCAGACTGAGCGGGACCAGCACAGATACGCAGTATTTT. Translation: CASRRLSGTSTDTQYF.

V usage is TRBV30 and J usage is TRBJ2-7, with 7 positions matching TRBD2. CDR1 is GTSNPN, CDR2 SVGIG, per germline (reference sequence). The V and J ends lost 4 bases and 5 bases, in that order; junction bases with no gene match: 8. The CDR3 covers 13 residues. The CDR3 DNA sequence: TGTGCCTGGAATAGGGGAGGGACTCACGAGCAGTACTTC. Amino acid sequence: CAWNRGGTHEQYF.

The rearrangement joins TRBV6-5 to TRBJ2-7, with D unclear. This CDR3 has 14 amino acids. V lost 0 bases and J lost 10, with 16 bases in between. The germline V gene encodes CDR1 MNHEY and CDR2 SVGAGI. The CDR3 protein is CASSYSTSLRVQYF. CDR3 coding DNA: TGTGCCAGCAGTTACTCGACCAGCCTTCGGGTTCAGTACTTC.

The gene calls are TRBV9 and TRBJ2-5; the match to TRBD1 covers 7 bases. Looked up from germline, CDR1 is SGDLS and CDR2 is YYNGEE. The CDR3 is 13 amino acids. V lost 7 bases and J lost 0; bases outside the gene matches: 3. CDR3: CASSGQYQETQYF. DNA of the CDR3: TGTGCCAGCTCGGGACAGTACCAAGAGACCCAGTACTTC.

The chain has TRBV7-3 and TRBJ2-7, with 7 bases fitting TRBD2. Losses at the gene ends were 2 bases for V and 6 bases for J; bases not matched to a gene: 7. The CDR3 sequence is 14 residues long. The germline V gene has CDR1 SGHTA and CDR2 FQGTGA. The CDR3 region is CASSLGAGVGEQYF. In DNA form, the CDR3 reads TGTGCCAGCAGCTTAGGGGCGGGGGTAGGCGAGCAGTACTTC.

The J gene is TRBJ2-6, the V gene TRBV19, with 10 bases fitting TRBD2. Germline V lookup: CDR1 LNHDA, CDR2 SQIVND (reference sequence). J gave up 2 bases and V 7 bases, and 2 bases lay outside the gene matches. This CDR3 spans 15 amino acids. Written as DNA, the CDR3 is TGTGCCAGTACGAGCGGGAGGGCTGGGGCCAACGTCCTGACTTTC. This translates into CASTSGRAGANVLTF.